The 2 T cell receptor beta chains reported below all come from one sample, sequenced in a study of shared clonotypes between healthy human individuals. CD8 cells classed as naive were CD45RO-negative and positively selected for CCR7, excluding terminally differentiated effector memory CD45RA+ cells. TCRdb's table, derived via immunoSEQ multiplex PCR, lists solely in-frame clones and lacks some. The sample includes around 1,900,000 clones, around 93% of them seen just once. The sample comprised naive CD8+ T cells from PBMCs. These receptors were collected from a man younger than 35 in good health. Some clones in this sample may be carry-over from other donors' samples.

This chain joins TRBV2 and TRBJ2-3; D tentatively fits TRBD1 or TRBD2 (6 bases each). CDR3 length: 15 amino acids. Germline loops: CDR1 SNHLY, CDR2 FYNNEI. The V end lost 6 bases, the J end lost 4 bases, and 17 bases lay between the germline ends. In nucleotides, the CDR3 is TGTGCCAGCAGCCTCGGCAGGGGAGGTGCAGATACGCAGTATTTT. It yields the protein CASSLGRGGADTQYF.

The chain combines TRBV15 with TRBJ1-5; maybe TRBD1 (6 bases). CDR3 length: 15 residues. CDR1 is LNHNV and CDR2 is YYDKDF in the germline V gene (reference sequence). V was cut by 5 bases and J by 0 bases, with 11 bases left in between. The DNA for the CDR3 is TGTGCCACCAGCCCAACAGGGAATAGCAATCAGCCCCAGCATTTT. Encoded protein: CATSPTGNSNQPQHF.